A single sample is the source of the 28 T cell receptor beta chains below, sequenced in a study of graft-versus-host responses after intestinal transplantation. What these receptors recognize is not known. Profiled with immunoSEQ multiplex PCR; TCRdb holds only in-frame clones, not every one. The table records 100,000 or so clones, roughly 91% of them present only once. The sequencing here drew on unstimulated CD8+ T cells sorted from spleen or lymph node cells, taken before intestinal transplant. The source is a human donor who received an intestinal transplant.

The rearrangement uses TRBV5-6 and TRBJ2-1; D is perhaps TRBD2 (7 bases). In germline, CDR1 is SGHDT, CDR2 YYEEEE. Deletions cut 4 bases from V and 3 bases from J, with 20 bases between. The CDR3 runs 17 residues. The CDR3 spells CASSPALAGAYYNEQFF. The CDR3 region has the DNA TGTGCCAGCAGCCCCGCCCTCGCGGGGGCCTACTACAATGAGCAGTTCTTC.

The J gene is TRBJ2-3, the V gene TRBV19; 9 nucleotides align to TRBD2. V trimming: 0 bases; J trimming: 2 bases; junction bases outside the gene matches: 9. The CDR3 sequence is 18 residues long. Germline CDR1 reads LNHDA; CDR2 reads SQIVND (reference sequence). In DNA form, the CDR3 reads TGTGCCAGTAGTATAGATCGAAGCGGGGGGACCCTCACAGATACGCAGTATTTT. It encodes CASSIDRSGGTLTDTQYF.

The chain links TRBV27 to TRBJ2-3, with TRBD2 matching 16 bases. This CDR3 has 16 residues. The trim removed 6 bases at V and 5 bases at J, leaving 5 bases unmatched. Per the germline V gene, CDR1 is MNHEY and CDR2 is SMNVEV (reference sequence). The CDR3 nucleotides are TGTGCCAGCAGGGGACTAGCGGGGGGGCGGGTAGATACGCAGTATTTT. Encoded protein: CASRGLAGGRVDTQYF.

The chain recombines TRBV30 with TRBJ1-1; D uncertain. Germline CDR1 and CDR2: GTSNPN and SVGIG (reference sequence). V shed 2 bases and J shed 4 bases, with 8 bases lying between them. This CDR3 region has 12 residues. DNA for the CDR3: TGTGCCTGGAGTTCAGGAGGCACTGAAGCTTTCTTT. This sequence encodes CAWSSGGTEAFF.

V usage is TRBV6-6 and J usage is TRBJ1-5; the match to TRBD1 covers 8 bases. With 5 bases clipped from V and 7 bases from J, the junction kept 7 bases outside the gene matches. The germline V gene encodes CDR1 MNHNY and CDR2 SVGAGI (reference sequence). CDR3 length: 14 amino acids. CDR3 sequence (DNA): TGTGCCAGCAGTCCGTCCCGGGACAGGCAGCCCCAGCATTTT. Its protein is CASSPSRDRQPQHF.

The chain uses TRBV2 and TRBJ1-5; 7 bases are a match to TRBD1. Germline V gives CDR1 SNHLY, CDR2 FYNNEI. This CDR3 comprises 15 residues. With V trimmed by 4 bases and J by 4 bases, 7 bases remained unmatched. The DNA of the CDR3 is TGTGCCAGCAGTGTCGAGGGGGCGTTGAATCAGCCCCAGCATTTT. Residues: CASSVEGALNQPQHF.

CDR3 coding DNA: TGTGCCAGCACCAAAAAACCGGGACAGGGGGCTGATGAAGCTTTCTTT. It codes for CASTKKPGQGADEAFF. J is TRBJ1-1 and V is TRBV6-6; 12 bases match TRBD1. The CDR3 has 16 residues. V gave up 7 bases and J gave up 7 bases; unmatched junction bases: 13. CDR1 is MNHNY, CDR2 SVGAGI, per germline (reference sequence).

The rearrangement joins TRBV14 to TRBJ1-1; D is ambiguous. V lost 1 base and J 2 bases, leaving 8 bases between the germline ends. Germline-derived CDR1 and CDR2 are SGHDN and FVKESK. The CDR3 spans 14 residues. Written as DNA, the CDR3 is TGTGCCAGCAGCCAAGCCGAGAAAAACACTGAAGCTTTCTTT. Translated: CASSQAEKNTEAFF.

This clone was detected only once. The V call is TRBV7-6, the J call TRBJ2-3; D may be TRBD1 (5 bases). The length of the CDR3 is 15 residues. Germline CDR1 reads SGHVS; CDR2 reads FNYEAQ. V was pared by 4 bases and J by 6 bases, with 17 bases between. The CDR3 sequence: CASSSRQILEDTQYF. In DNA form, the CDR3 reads TGTGCCAGCAGCTCGAGACAGATTCTGGAGGATACGCAGTATTTT.

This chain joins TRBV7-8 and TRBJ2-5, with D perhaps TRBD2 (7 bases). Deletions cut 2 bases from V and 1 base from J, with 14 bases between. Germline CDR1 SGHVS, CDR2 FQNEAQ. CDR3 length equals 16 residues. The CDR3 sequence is CASSLPEGGSQETQYF. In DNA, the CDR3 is TGTGCCAGCAGCTTACCTGAGGGGGGGTCCCAAGAGACCCAGTACTTC.

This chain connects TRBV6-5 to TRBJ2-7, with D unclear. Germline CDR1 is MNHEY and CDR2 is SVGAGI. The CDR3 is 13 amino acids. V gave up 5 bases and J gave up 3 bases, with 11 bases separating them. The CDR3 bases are TGTGCCAGCAGTGCCGCAGGAAACTACGAGCAGTACTTC. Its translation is CASSAAGNYEQYF.

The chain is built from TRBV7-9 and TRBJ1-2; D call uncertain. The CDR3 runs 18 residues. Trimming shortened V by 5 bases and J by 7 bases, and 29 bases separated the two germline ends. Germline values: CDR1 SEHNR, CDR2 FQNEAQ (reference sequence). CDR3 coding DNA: TGTGCCAGCAGCCCAAGGGCGGGAGGCGTCCTCAAAGGGCGTGGCTACACCTTC. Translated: CASSPRAGGVLKGRGYTF.

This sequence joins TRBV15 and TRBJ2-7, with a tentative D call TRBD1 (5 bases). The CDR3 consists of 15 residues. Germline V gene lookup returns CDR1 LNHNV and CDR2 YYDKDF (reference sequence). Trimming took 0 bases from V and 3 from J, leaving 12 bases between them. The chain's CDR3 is CATSRDTRVGYEQYF. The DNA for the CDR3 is TGTGCCACCAGCAGAGATACCAGGGTTGGCTACGAGCAGTACTTC.

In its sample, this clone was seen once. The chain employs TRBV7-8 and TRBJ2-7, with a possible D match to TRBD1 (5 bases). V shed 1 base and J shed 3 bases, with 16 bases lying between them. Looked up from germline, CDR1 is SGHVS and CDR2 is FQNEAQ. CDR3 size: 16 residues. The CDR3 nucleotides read TGTGCCAGCAGCTTAGAAGGGGTCTATGTAGTCTACGAGCAGTACTTC. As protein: CASSLEGVYVVYEQYF.

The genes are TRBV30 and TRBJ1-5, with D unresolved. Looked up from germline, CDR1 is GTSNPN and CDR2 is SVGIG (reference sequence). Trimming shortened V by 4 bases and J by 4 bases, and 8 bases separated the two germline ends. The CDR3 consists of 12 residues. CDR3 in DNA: TGTGCCTGGAACATCGTAAATCAGCCCCAGCATTTT. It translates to CAWNIVNQPQHF.

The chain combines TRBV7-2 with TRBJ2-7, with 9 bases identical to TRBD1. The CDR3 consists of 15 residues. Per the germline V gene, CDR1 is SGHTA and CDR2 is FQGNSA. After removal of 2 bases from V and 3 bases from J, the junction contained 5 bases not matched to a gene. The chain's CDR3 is CASSLLGTGNYEQYF. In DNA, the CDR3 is TGTGCCAGCAGCTTACTCGGGACAGGGAACTACGAGCAGTACTTC.

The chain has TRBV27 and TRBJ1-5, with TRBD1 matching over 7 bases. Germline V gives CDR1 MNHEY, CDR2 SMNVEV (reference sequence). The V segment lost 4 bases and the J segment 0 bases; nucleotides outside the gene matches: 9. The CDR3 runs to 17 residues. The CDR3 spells CASSSRTGSYSNQPQHF. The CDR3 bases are TGTGCCAGCAGTTCCCGGACAGGATCCTATAGCAATCAGCCCCAGCATTTT.

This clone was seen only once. CDR3 nucleotide sequence: TGTGCCACCAAGGGGGACCCCTACGAGCAGTACTTC. Translation gives CATKGDPYEQYF. V usage is TRBV27 and J usage is TRBJ2-7, with D tentatively TRBD1 (6 bases). The CDR3 extends over 12 amino acids. CDR1 is MNHEY and CDR2 is SMNVEV in the germline V gene (reference sequence). V was cut by 10 bases and J by 2 bases, with 12 bases left in between.

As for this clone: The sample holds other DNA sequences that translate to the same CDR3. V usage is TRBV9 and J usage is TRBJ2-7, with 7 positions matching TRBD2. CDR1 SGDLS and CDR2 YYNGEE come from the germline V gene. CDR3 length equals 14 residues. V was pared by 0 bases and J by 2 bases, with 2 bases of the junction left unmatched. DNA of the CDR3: TGTGCCAGCAGCGTAGGGGGGGGGACCTACGAGCAGTACTTC. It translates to CASSVGGGTYEQYF.

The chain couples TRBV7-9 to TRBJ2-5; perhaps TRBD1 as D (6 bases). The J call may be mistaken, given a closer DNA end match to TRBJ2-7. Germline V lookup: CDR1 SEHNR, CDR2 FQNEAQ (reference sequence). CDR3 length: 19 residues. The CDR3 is CASSSVTTEQGSVPYEQYF. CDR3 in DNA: TGTGCCAGCAGCTCAGTTACGACCGAACAGGGCTCCGTACCGTACGAGCAGTACTTC.

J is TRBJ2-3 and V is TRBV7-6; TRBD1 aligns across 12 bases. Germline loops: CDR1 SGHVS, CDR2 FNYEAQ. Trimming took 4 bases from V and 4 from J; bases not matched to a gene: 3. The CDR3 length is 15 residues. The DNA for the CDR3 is TGTGCCAGCAGCTCGGGACAGGGGGCCCCAGATACGCAGTATTTT. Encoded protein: CASSSGQGAPDTQYF.

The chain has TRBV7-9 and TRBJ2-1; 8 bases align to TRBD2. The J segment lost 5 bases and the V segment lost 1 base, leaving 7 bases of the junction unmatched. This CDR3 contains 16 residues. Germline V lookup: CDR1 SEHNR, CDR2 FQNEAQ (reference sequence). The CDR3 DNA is TGTGCCAGCAGCTTAGAACGGGGGGGCTTCAACAATGAGCAGTTCTTC. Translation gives CASSLERGGFNNEQFF.

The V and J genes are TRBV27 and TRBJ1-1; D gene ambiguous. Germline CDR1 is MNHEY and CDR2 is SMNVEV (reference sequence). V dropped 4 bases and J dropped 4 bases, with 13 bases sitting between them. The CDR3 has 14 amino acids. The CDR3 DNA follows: TGTGCCAGCAGTTATGGGCCCCTTTCCACTGAAGCTTTCTTT. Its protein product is CASSYGPLSTEAFF.

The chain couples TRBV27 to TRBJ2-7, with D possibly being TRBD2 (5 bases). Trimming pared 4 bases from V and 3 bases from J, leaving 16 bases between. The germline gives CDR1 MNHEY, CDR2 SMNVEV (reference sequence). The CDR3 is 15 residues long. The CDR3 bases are TGTGCCAGCAGTTACCGGCGGGCCTCCAACTACGAGCAGTACTTC. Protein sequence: CASSYRRASNYEQYF.

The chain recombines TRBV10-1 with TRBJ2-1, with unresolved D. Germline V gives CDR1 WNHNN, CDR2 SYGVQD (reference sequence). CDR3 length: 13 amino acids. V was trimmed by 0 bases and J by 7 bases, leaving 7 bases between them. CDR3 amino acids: CASSESPPNEQFF. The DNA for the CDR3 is TGCGCCAGCAGTGAGTCCCCTCCTAATGAGCAGTTCTTC.

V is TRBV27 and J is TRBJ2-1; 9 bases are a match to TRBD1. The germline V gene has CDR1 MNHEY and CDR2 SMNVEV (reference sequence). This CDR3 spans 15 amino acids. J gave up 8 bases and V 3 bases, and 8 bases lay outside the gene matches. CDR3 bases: TGTGCCAGCAGTTTTTCCGGGACAGGGATGTATGAGCAGTTCTTC. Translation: CASSFSGTGMYEQFF.

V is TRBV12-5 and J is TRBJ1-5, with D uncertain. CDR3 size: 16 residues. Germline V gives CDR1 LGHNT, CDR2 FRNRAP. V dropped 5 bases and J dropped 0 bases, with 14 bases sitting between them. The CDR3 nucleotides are TGTGCTAGTGGTGGCGAGGGTACCTATAGCAATCAGCCCCAGCATTTT. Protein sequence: CASGGEGTYSNQPQHF.

As DNA, the CDR3 is TGTGCCAGTGGGAGTGGGTACACCATATATTTT. It is translated as CASGSGYTIYF. The chain carries TRBV19 and TRBJ1-3; D gene unclear. The germline CDR1 and CDR2 sequences are LNHDA and SQIVND (reference sequence). The CDR3 sequence is 11 residues long. The V and J ends lost 8 bases and 8 bases respectively, with 10 bases between them.